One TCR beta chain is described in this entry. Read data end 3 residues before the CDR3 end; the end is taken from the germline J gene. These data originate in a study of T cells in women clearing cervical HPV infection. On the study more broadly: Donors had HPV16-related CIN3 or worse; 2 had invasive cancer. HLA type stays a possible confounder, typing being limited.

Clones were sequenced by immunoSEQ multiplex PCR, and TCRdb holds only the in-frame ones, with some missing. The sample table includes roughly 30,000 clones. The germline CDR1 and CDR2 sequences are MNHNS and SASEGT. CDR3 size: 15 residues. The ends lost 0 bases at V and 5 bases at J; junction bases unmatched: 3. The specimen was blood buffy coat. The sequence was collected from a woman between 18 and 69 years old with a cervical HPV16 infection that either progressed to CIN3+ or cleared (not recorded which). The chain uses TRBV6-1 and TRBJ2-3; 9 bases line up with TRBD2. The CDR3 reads CASSEAAGGQDTQYF. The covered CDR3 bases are TGTGCCAGCAGTGAAGCGGCGGGGGGGCAAGATACG.